These 28 T cell receptor beta chains were all obtained from the same sample, sequenced in a study of molecular identifiers for immune sequencing clone quantification. TCRdb redid the calling of the PCR reads with MiXCR, one entry per CDR3 protein. The data contain approximately 550,000 distinct CDR3 sequences, roughly 24% of them singletons. What was sequenced was naive CD8+ T cells from blood, with Jurkat cell RNA spiked in. Specified subset: FACS-sorted CD8+CD4-CCR7+CD45RA+ naive T cells. These receptors came from a human donor in good health. Some libraries in this study had Jurkat cell RNA spiked in.

The V gene is TRBV12-3 or TRBV12-4, the J gene TRBJ2-1, with 11 nucleotides matching TRBD2. This CDR3 comprises 15 residues. Losses at the gene ends were 5 bases for V and 3 bases for J; bases not matched to a gene: 3. CDR3 DNA: TGTGCCAGCAGTGTACTAGCGGGGGACTACAATGAGCAGTTCTTC. Protein: CASSVLAGDYNEQFF.

This clonotype was seen only a few times. The rearrangement links TRBV11-2 to TRBJ1-1; no reliable D call. The V gene lost 0 bases and the J gene lost 1 base, with 12 bases spanning the gap. Per germline, CDR1 SGHAT and CDR2 FQNNGV. The CDR3 runs to 16 residues. The DNA for the CDR3 is TGTGCCAGCAGCTTAGATGATCCGAGTTGGAACACTGAAGCTTTCTTT. Amino acid sequence: CASSLDDPSWNTEAFF.

CDR3 in DNA: TGTGCCAGTAGTATTTCATCAGGGGACTATAGCAATCAGCCCCAGCATTTT. Its translation: CASSISSGDYSNQPQHF. The chain carries TRBV19 and TRBJ1-5; weak D call: TRBD1 (6 bases). V lost 3 bases, J lost 0 bases, and 15 bases lay in between. Germline V gene data show CDR1 as LNHDA and CDR2 as SQIVND (reference sequence). This CDR3 is 17 amino acids long. Full variable domain (rest looked up from reference TRBV19 and TRBJ1-5): DGGITQSPKYLFRKEGQNVTLSCEQNLNHDAMYWYRQDPGQGLRLIYYSQIVNDFQKGDIAEGYSVSREKKESFPLTVTSAQKNPTAFYLCASSISSGDYSNQPQHFGDGTRLSIL.

The table lists this clonotype with a count of one. The chain joins TRBV13 to TRBJ2-3, with D possibly matching TRBD2 (5 bases). The germline V gene encodes CDR1 PRHDT and CDR2 FYEKMQ (reference sequence). V was pared by 1 base and J by 3 bases, with 17 bases between. The CDR3 has 17 residues. The CDR3 sequence is CASSLEYGRGMTDTQYF. The CDR3 region has the DNA TGTGCCAGCAGCTTAGAGTATGGGAGAGGGATGACAGATACGCAGTATTTT.

The V call is TRBV19, the J call TRBJ2-6, with no clear D. This CDR3 has 15 residues. V lost 5 bases, J lost 3 bases, and 11 bases lay in between. Germline V gene data show CDR1 as LNHDA and CDR2 as SQIVND (reference sequence). CDR3 region: CASSPYTVGANVLTF. DNA for the CDR3: TGTGCCAGTAGTCCGTACACCGTTGGGGCCAACGTCCTGACTTTC.

A remark on this clonotype: One base away lies a much larger clone, so this may be a sequencing read error. This chain joins TRBV4-3 and TRBJ2-7; tentatively, D is TRBD1 (5 bases). This CDR3 spans 15 amino acids. From germline, CDR1 is LGHNA and CDR2 YSLEER. In DNA form, the CDR3 reads TGCGCCAGCCGCCAGACCGACAGCAGCTCCTACGAGCAGTACTTC. Its protein is CASRQTDSSSYEQYF.

There are many counts of this clonotype. The rearrangement uses TRBV18 and TRBJ2-3, with TRBD2 as a possible D gene (6 bases). CDR1 is KGHSH, CDR2 LQKENI, per germline. Trimming cost V 5 bases and J 4 bases, with 16 bases left between them. This CDR3 is built from 15 residues. This chain's CDR3 is CASSSTDGRADTQYF. CDR3 DNA sequence: TGTGCCAGCTCATCCACCGACGGGAGAGCAGATACGCAGTATTTT.

As to this clonotype: Being one base from a much bigger clone, this may be a read error. The chain combines TRBV5-1 with TRBJ1-1; 8 nucleotides match TRBD1. CDR1 and CDR2 (germline): SGHRS, YFSETQ. The CDR3 contains 15 residues. CDR3 DNA: TGCGTCAGCAGCCAAACGGGACAGGCTGACACTGAAGCTTTCTTT. Protein product: CVSSQTGQADTEAFF. Together with reference TRBV5-1 and TRBJ1-1, the CDR3 gives the full variable domain: KAGVTQTPRYLIKTRGQQVTLSCSPISGHRSVSWYQQTPGQGLQFLFEYFSETQRNKGNFPGRFSGRQFSNSRSEMNVSTLELGDSALYLCVSSQTGQADTEAFFGQGTRLTVV.

This clonotype came up once. The junction and the germline gene differ at one end; a read error may be behind it. The chain uses TRBV7-8 and TRBJ1-6; D unresolved. There are 15 residues in the CDR3. The germline CDR1 and CDR2 sequences are SGHVS and FQNEAQ. The CDR3 region is CASSLVAGKDSPPHF. The CDR3 region has the DNA TGTGCCAGCAGCCTTGTTGCGGGGAAGGATTCACCCCCCCACTTT.

This clonotype was observed a few times. The J gene is TRBJ1-1, the V gene TRBV9; tentative D call: TRBD1 (6 bases). The V end was cut by 0 bases, the J end by 1 base, with 19 bases between. The germline CDR1 and CDR2 sequences are SGDLS and YYNGEE. This CDR3 contains 18 residues. CDR3 bases: TGTGCCAGCAGCGTAGACATTGGGACACGCAAAGGGAACACTGAAGCTTTCTTT. It translates to CASSVDIGTRKGNTEAFF.

This clonotype occurred a few times. This chain joins TRBV7-8 and TRBJ1-5, with D perhaps TRBD1 (6 bases). Germline loops: CDR1 SGHVS, CDR2 FQNEAQ. V was trimmed by 3 bases and J by 5 bases, leaving 17 bases between them. The CDR3 length is 16 residues. The CDR3 here is CASSLDEQGPDQPQHF. The CDR3 nucleotides are TGTGCCAGCAGCTTGGACGAACAGGGTCCCGATCAGCCCCAGCATTTT.

There are many counts of this clonotype. This rearrangement joins TRBV29-1 to TRBJ2-7; 7 nucleotides match TRBD1. Trimming at V came to 4 bases and at J to 4 bases, leaving 10 bases not matched to a gene. The CDR3 runs to 14 residues. The germline V gene has CDR1 SQVTM and CDR2 ANQGSEA. The CDR3 loop is CSVVPTGRTYEQYF. The DNA of the CDR3 is TGCAGCGTTGTCCCGACAGGGAGAACTTACGAGCAGTACTTC.

Concerning this clonotype: This sequence may be a read error, since a much larger clone differs from it by one base. This chain connects TRBV5-1 to TRBJ2-7; 9 bases line up with TRBD2. Germline CDR1 reads SGHRS; CDR2 reads YFSETQ. V gave up 7 bases and J gave up 7 bases; unmatched junction bases: 15. There are 15 residues in the CDR3. The CDR3 coding sequence is TGCGCCAGCCGTGAAGGGCGGGGGGGCCTGATGGAGCAGTACTTC. It encodes CASREGRGGLMEQYF.

This clonotype was observed at least ten times. The chain carries TRBV29-1 and TRBJ1-4, with D uncertain. Trimming took 5 bases from V and 0 from J, leaving 10 bases between them. CDR3 length: 14 amino acids. CDR1 is SQVTM and CDR2 is ANQGSEA in the germline V gene. CDR3 bases: TGCAGCGTTACCGCAGCTTCAACTAATGAAAAACTGTTTTTT. Protein: CSVTAASTNEKLFF.

This clonotype was picked up one time. Just one base apart from a much larger clone, this may be a read error. The chain is built from TRBV9 and TRBJ2-2; 11 nucleotides match TRBD2. The V gene end was trimmed by 4 bases and the J gene end by 6 bases; junction bases not matched to a gene: 2. This CDR3 is 14 amino acids long. In germline, CDR1 is SGDLS, CDR2 YYNGEE. As DNA, the CDR3 is TGTGCCAGCAGCACTAGCGGGAGTTCCGGGGAGCTGTTTTTT. Encoded protein: CASSTSGSSGELFF.

Regarding this clonotype: A much more abundant neighbour one base away suggests this may be a read error. The gene calls are TRBV29-1 and TRBJ2-7, with TRBD1 matching over 10 bases. The CDR3 contains 14 residues. Germline V gene sequence: CDR1 SQVTM, CDR2 ANQGSEA. The CDR3 loop reads CSAETGTGDGEQYF. Written as DNA, the CDR3 is TGCAGCGCTGAAACCGGGACAGGGGACGGCGAGCAGTACTTC.

Details on this clonotype: A much larger clone sits a single nucleotide away, making a read error possible. The J gene is TRBJ2-5, the V gene TRBV4-1, with D perhaps TRBD1 (6 bases). Germline V gene data show CDR1 as MGHRA and CDR2 as YSYEKL. The CDR3 is 14 residues long. CDR3 protein: CASSQGATQETQHF. The CDR3 nucleotides read TGCGCCAGCAGCCAGGGGGCCACACAAGAGACCCAGCACTTC.

The gene calls are TRBV12-3 or TRBV12-4 and TRBJ2-7; D possibly corresponds to TRBD2 (6 bases). Trimming took 8 bases from V and 0 from J, leaving 26 bases between them. This CDR3 is 18 amino acids long. CDR3 nucleotides: TGTGCCAGCTCGGGAGAGCAGGCAGTATTTTCCAGCTCCTACGAGCAGTACTTC. Translation gives CASSGEQAVFSSSYEQYF.

This sequence joins TRBV5-6 and TRBJ1-1; D not resolved. CDR1 is SGHDT and CDR2 is YYEEEE in the germline V gene. Trimming removed 0 bases at V and 0 bases at J, with 15 bases between. This CDR3 has 17 residues. As DNA, the CDR3 is TGTGCCAGCAGCTTGGACCCCCGGGGTTGGGTGAACACTGAAGCTTTCTTT. Residues: CASSLDPRGWVNTEAFF.

There are many counts of this clonotype. This sequence joins TRBV30 and TRBJ2-1; D not resolved. This CDR3 spans 13 amino acids. The V and J ends lost 3 bases and 9 bases respectively, with 15 bases between them. Germline CDR1 is GTSNPN and CDR2 is SVGIG (reference sequence). The CDR3 protein is CAWRTTVFSEQFF. As DNA, the CDR3 is TGTGCCTGGAGGACCACAGTTTTCAGTGAGCAGTTCTTC.

This clonotype was detected many times. This chain uses TRBV6-1 with TRBJ1-1, with D unclear. The ends were cut back, 4 bases at V and 7 bases at J, with 7 bases in the middle. Germline V gene lookup returns CDR1 MNHNS and CDR2 SASEGT. This CDR3 has 11 residues. The CDR3, as DNA: TGTGCCAGCAGTGCTACGATTGAAGCTTTCTTT. Translating gives CASSATIEAFF.

Worth noting for this clonotype: Mismatch with germline at one junction end may stem from a read error. The chain combines TRBV18 with TRBJ1-1; maybe TRBD1 (6 bases). Germline CDR1 and CDR2: KGHSH and LQKENI. The CDR3 length is 16 residues. The CDR3 DNA reads TGTGCCGGCTCACCAAGTCGGGGGGGGCAGGACACTGAAGCTTTCTTT. Its translation: CAGSPSRGGQDTEAFF.

Concerning this clonotype: A read error may produce the germline difference seen at one junction end. V gene TRBV7-9 combines with J gene TRBJ2-5; 12 bases line up with TRBD2. The CDR3 is 14 residues long. Germline assignment: CDR1 SEHNR and CDR2 FQNEAQ (reference sequence). CDR3 amino acids: CASSLAGGLETQYF. Written as DNA, the CDR3 is TGTGCCAGCAGCCTAGCGGGAGGGTTGGAGACCCAGTACTTC.

This clonotype was observed a handful of times. The CDR3, as DNA: TGTGCCAGCAGTTTACTAGGACTAGCGGGAGCGAACACCGGGGAGCTGTTTTTT. This codes for CASSLLGLAGANTGELFF. V is TRBV12-3 or TRBV12-4 and J is TRBJ2-2; TRBD2 matches at 13 bases. The trim removed 2 bases at V and 0 bases at J, leaving 3 bases unmatched. CDR3 length equals 18 residues.

This clonotype was seen only a few times. The chain uses TRBV7-9 and TRBJ2-1; 10 nucleotides match TRBD2. The CDR3 totals 16 residues. V was pared by 1 base and J by 4 bases, with 4 bases of the junction left unmatched. The germline CDR1 and CDR2 sequences are SEHNR and FQNEAQ (reference sequence). The DNA of the CDR3 is TGTGCCAGCAGCTTAGTAGGGACTAGCGAGTACAATGAGCAGTTCTTC. Amino acid sequence: CASSLVGTSEYNEQFF.

In this sample, this clonotype turned up a few times. The chain employs TRBV18 and TRBJ2-7, with 9 positions matching TRBD1. Germline CDR1 and CDR2: KGHSH and LQKENI. CDR3 length: 15 amino acids. V lost 6 bases, J lost 5 bases, and 11 bases stayed unmatched. This chain's CDR3 is CASSPRDRVYHEQYF. Written as DNA, the CDR3 is TGTGCCAGCTCGCCCCGGGACAGGGTTTATCACGAGCAGTACTTC.

This clonotype was picked up many times. CDR3 amino acids: CASSRGGANTEAFF. In DNA form, the CDR3 reads TGTGCCAGCAGTCGCGGGGGGGCCAACACTGAAGCTTTCTTT. The genes are TRBV6-6 and TRBJ1-1; TRBD1 is a possible D gene (6 bases). Germline V gene sequence: CDR1 MNHNY, CDR2 SVGAGI (reference sequence). This CDR3 has 14 amino acids. V lost 5 bases, J lost 2 bases, and 12 bases lay in between.

The rearrangement uses TRBV12-3 or TRBV12-4 and TRBJ2-3; TRBD1 matches at 10 bases. V lost 6 bases and J lost 3; bases outside the gene matches: 12. CDR3 length: 17 residues. The CDR3 loop is CASSDLGDRGLTDTQYF. The CDR3 DNA sequence: TGTGCCAGCAGCGATCTCGGGGACAGGGGTCTGACAGATACGCAGTATTTT.